The next 2 T cell receptor beta chains were all read from a single sample in a study of blood T cells in healthy people across ages. Next came a second PCR, run for about 7 to 12 cycles, which used a sample-barcoded 5' primer along with a J-beta primer mix. TCRdb processed the 5' RACE reads anew with MiXCR; each CDR3 protein has one entry. The sample comprises around 990,000 distinct CDR3 sequences, roughly a quarter of which are singletons, and less than 0.85% rests with the top ten. The same data also went into a second study, on T cells of mothers and their children.

Sequencing was carried out using blood. The receptor source for this set is a girl aged 2-10 years in good health.

J is TRBJ2-5 and V is TRBV6-1; 11 positions agree with TRBD1. With V trimmed by 10 bases and J by 5 bases, 6 bases remained unmatched. The CDR3 sequence is 13 residues long. The germline V gene encodes CDR1 MNHNS and CDR2 SASEGT. CDR3 residues: CATRTGGPETQYF. The CDR3 DNA reads as TGTGCCACCAGGACAGGGGGCCCGGAGACCCAGTACTTC.

The V call is TRBV28, the J call TRBJ1-1; no firm D call. The germline gives CDR1 MDHEN, CDR2 SYDVKM. The CDR3 spans 13 residues. The germline V and J ends were trimmed by 4 bases and 5 bases, with 11 bases remaining between them. The CDR3 loop reads CASSYLDGTEAFF. CDR3 nucleotide sequence: TGTGCCAGCAGTTATTTGGACGGGACTGAAGCTTTCTTT.